This is a list of T cell receptor beta chains from one sample in a study of OX40 agonist ivuxolimab in advanced cancers. Sequencing was performed with immunoSEQ multiplex PCR; in TCRdb, only in-frame clones are kept and a portion is missing. The sample lists roughly 77,000 clones, roughly 80% occurring once. Here the sequenced sample was CD4+ or CD8+ T cells sorted from blood, taken in a trial of the OX40 agonist ivuxolimab. The receptors come from an adult with an advanced solid tumor such as melanoma, head and neck, liver or kidney cancer. CDR3s include the opening cysteine and the closing phenylalanine or tryptophan. The D gene is left open where the match is weak. Some rows mark clone size as missing; the rest say once, few, many or name a class of expanded clone.

d_gene	abundance	j_gene	len	v_gene	CDR3aa	CDR3nt
TRBD1	-	TRBJ2-3	14	TRBV5-1	CASRKQGLGDTQYF	TGCGCCAGCAGGAAACAGGGGCTTGGAGATACGCAGTATTTT
-	-	TRBJ1-5	16	TRBV27	CASSLYADLGNQPQHF	TGTGCCAGCAGTTTATATGCGGACCTCGGAAATCAGCCCCAGCATTTT
-	few	TRBJ2-1	13	TRBV6-5	CASSYSGINEQFF	TGTGCCAGCAGTTACTCCGGAATCAATGAGCAGTTCTTC
-	-	TRBJ2-6	13	TRBV27	CASSQAGANVLTF	TGTGCCAGCAGTCAAGCTGGGGCCAACGTCCTGACTTTC
TRBD2	-	TRBJ2-7	15	TRBV4-2	CASSALLAGDYEQYF	TGTGCCAGCAGCGCCCTACTAGCGGGGGATTACGAGCAGTACTTC
-	-	TRBJ2-3	13	TRBV6-5	CASYPTSTDTQYF	TGTGCCAGCTACCCGACCTCCACAGATACGCAGTATTTT
TRBD1	once	TRBJ1-1	11	TRBV7-9	CASSVQGKAFF	TGTGCCAGCAGCGTACAGGGGAAAGCTTTCTTT
-	-	TRBJ1-5	14	TRBV6-5	CASSYSQGDQPQHF	TGTGCCAGCAGTTACTCACAGGGAGATCAGCCCCAGCATTTT
TRBD1	-	TRBJ2-7	16	TRBV7-2	CASSLSTGGRANEQYF	TGTGCCAGCAGCTTATCGACAGGGGGGAGGGCCAACGAGCAGTACTTC
TRBD2	once	TRBJ2-1	17	TRBV7-7	CASSLQVAGASYNEQFF	TGTGCTAGCTCCCTTCAGGTAGCGGGGGCCTCCTACAATGAGCAGTTCTTC
TRBD2	few	TRBJ2-3	14	TRBV6-4	CASSELAGADTQYF	TGTGCCAGCAGTGAACTAGCGGGAGCAGATACGCAGTATTTT
TRBD1	-	TRBJ2-7	14	TRBV5-1	CASSLGQGYHEQYF	TGCGCCAGCAGCTTGGGACAGGGGTATCACGAGCAGTACTTC
-	-	TRBJ2-3	16	TRBV5-5	CASSPDVTRGPDTQYF	TGTGCCAGCAGCCCCGATGTGACAAGGGGACCAGATACGCAGTATTTT
TRBD1	-	TRBJ2-3	14	TRBV5-4	CASSSDRVADTQYF	TGTGCCAGCAGCTCTGACAGGGTAGCAGATACGCAGTATTTT
-	-	TRBJ1-2	16	TRBV18	CASSPPSGTIFPSYTF	TGTGCCAGCTCACCACCGTCCGGGACAATTTTTCCGAGCTACACCTTC
-	-	TRBJ1-3	16	TRBV19	CASQGMGVIGGNTIYF	TGTGCCAGCCAGGGGATGGGGGTAATTGGTGGAAACACCATATATTTT
-	-	TRBJ1-2	15	TRBV7-6	CASSLGVSINYGYTF	TGTGCCAGCAGCTTAGGTGTCTCAATCAACTATGGCTACACCTTC
TRBD1	-	TRBJ1-2	16	TRBV11-2	CASSTNRGGKGYGYTF	TGTGCCAGCAGCACAAACAGGGGGGGCAAGGGCTATGGCTACACCTTC
TRBD1	-	TRBJ2-7	15	TRBV27	CASSRPGQTHYEQYF	TGTGCCAGCAGTCGACCGGGACAGACCCACTACGAGCAGTACTTC
-	-	TRBJ1-1	15	TRBV4-1	CASSSDGGKGTEAFF	TGCGCCAGCAGCTCCGACGGGGGTAAGGGCACTGAAGCTTTCTTT
TRBD2	-	TRBJ2-1	14	TRBV28	CASSLPSGFNEQFF	TGTGCCAGCAGTTTACCTAGCGGGTTTAATGAGCAGTTCTTC
TRBD2	-	TRBJ2-2	16	TRBV6-4	CASSASGTLNTGELFF	TGTGCCAGCAGTGCTAGCGGGACACTGAACACCGGGGAGCTGTTTTTT
-	-	TRBJ1-3	17	TRBV29-1	CSVEDAFTSGSGNTIYF	TGCAGCGTTGAAGATGCCTTCACGTCAGGCTCTGGAAACACCATATATTTT
-	-	TRBJ2-1	13	TRBV19	CASSRDFSEGQFF	TGTGCCAGTAGCCGGGACTTTTCCGAGGGGCAGTTCTTC
TRBD1	-	TRBJ2-5	15	TRBV2	CASKTDRVGQETQYF	TGTGCCAGCAAGACAGACAGGGTTGGGCAAGAGACCCAGTACTTC
-	-	TRBJ1-1	12	TRBV6-5	CASSSEGGEAFF	TGTGCCAGCAGCTCCGAGGGGGGGGAAGCTTTCTTT
-	few	TRBJ1-6	14	TRBV9	CASSVDNLNSPLHF	TGTGCCAGCAGCGTAGATAACCTAAACTCACCCCTCCACTTT
TRBD1	-	TRBJ1-2	15	TRBV6-5	CASNPTGGANYGYTF	TGTGCCAGCAACCCGACAGGGGGCGCAAACTATGGCTACACCTTC
TRBD1	-	TRBJ1-1	11	TRBV2	CASAETGAPLF	TGTGCCAGCGCCGAGACAGGGGCCCCTCTCTTT
-	-	TRBJ1-3	14	TRBV14	CASSQGHSGNTIYF	TGTGCCAGCAGCCAAGGACACTCTGGAAACACCATATATTTT
-	few	TRBJ1-5	14	TRBV19	CASSAIGSNQPQHF	TGTGCCAGTAGTGCCATCGGTAGCAATCAGCCCCAGCATTTT
-	-	TRBJ1-2	14	TRBV7-2	CASSPSGGGEGYTF	TGTGCCAGCAGCCCTAGCGGGGGGGGTGAGGGCTACACCTTC
TRBD1	-	TRBJ1-5	14	TRBV7-9	CASSVTGVNQPQHF	TGTGCCAGCAGCGTGACAGGGGTCAATCAGCCCCAGCATTTT
-	-	TRBJ1-1	14	TRBV18	CASSPRPMNTEAFF	TGTGCCAGCTCACCACGACCGATGAACACTGAAGCTTTCTTT
TRBD1	-	TRBJ1-4	17	TRBV11-3	CASSRDRGIIANEKLFF	TGTGCCAGCAGCCGGGACAGGGGTATCATCGCTAATGAAAAACTGTTTTTT
TRBD2	medium-sized	TRBJ2-2	15	TRBV7-3	CASSRLAGNTGELFF	TGTGCCAGCAGCCGACTAGCGGGGAACACCGGGGAGCTGTTTTTT
-	-	TRBJ2-7	13	TRBV6-1	CASGVSAFYEQYF	TGTGCCAGCGGTGTCAGCGCATTCTACGAGCAGTACTTC
TRBD1	many	TRBJ1-1	15	TRBV5-1	CASSNTGQGSTEAFF	TGCGCCAGCAGCAACACTGGACAGGGAAGCACTGAAGCTTTCTTT
-	-	TRBJ2-1	15	TRBV5-4	CASSFRGERYDEQFF	TGTGCCAGCAGCTTCAGGGGCGAGAGGTATGATGAGCAGTTCTTC
-	many	TRBJ2-7	14	TRBV11-3	CASSLFGSSYEQYF	TGTGCCAGCAGCTTATTTGGGAGCTCCTACGAGCAGTACTTC
-	-	TRBJ1-5	14	TRBV9	CAAYCGGNFQPQHF	TGTGCCGCCTATTGTGGGGGAAATTTTCAGCCCCAGCATTTT